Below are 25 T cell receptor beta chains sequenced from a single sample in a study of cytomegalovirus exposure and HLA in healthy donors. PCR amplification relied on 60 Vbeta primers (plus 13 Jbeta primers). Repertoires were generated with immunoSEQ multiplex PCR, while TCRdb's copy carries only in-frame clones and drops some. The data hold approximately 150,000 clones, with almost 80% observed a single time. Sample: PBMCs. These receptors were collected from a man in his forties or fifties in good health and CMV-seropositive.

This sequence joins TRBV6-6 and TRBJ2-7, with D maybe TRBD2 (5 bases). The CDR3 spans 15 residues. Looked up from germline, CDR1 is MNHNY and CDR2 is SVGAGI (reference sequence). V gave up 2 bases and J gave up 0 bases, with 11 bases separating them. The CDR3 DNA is TGTGCCAGCAGTTACGATGGGGAGTTCTCCTACGAGCAGTACTTC. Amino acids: CASSYDGEFSYEQYF.

The CDR3 sequence is CASSTTAGTTHEQYF. Here the CDR3 DNA reads TGTGCCAGCAGCACCACTGCCGGGACTACCCACGAGCAGTACTTC. The chain is built from TRBV9 and TRBJ2-7; 7 bases map to TRBD2. Germline V gene sequence: CDR1 SGDLS, CDR2 YYNGEE. The CDR3 spans 15 residues. V lost 4 bases to trimming and J lost 5 bases; unmatched junction nucleotides: 12.

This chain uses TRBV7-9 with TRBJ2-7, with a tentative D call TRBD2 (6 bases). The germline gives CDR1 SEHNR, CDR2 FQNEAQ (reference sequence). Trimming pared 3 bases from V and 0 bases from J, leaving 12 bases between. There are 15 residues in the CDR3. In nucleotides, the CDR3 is TGTGCCAGCAGCTTTTTAGCGGTGAGCTCCTACGAGCAGTACTTC. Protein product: CASSFLAVSSYEQYF.

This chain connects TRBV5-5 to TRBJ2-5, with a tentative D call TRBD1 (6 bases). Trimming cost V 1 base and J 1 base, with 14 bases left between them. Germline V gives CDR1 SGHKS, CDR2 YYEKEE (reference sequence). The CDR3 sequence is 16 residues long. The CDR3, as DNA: TGTGCCAGCAGCTTGTCACCCCGGACAGTCCAAGAGACCCAGTACTTC. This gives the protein CASSLSPRTVQETQYF.

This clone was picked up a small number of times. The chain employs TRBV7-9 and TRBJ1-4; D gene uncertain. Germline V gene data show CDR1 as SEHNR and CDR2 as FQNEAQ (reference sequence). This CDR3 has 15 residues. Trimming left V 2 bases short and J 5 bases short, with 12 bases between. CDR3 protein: CASSLTRSLNEKLFF. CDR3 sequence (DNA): TGTGCCAGCAGCTTAACCAGGTCCCTGAATGAAAAACTGTTTTTT.

CDR3 nucleotide sequence: TGTGCCAGCAGCTTGTACGCAGGGGGTAATTCACCCCTCCACTTT. This codes for CASSLYAGGNSPLHF. The rearrangement uses TRBV5-8 and TRBJ1-6; 7 bases line up with TRBD1. The germline CDR1 and CDR2 sequences are SGHTS and YDEGEE. Unmatched junction bases numbered 4, after V lost 1 base and J lost 6 bases. The CDR3 covers 15 residues.

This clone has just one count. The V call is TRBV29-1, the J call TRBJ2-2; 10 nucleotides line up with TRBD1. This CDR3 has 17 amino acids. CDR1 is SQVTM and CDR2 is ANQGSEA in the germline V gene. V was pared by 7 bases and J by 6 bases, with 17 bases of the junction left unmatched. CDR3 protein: CSAGTPGQGRGAGELFF. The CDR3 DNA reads TGCAGCGCTGGGACCCCGGGACAGGGGCGCGGGGCCGGGGAGCTGTTTTTT.

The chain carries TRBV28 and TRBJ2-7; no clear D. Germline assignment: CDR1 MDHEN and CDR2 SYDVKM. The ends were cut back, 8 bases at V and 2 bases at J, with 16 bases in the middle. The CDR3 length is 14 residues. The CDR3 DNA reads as TGTGCCAGCTATGACTCCACCCAGCCCTACGAGCAGTACTTC. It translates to CASYDSTQPYEQYF.

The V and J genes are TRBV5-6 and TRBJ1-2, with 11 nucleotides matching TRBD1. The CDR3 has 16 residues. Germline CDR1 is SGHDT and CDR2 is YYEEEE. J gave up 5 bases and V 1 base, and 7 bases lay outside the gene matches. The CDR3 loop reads CASSLRGQGVRYGYTF. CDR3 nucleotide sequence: TGTGCCAGCAGCTTGAGGGGACAGGGGGTAAGGTATGGCTACACCTTC.

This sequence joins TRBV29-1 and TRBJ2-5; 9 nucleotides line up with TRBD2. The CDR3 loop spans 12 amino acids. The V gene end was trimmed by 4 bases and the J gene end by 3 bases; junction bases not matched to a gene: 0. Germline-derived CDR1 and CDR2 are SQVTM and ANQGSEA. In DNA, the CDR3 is TGCAGCGTTGGACTAGCGGAAGAGACCCAGTACTTC. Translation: CSVGLAEETQYF.

For the CDR3, the DNA is TGTGCCAGCAGCAAACTTCACAGGGGGGCATATGGCTACACCTTC. Protein: CASSKLHRGAYGYTF. The chain employs TRBV21-1 and TRBJ1-2; the table assigns TRBD1, which was not confirmed against the DNA. TRBV21-1 is labeled a pseudogene. This CDR3 has 15 amino acids.

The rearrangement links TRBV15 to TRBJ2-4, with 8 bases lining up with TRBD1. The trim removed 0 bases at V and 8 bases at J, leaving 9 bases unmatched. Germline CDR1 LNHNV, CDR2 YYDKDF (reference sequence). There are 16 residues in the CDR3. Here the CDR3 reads CATSRDPTGVRDIQYF. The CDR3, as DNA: TGTGCCACCAGCAGAGACCCGACAGGGGTCAGGGACATTCAGTACTTC.

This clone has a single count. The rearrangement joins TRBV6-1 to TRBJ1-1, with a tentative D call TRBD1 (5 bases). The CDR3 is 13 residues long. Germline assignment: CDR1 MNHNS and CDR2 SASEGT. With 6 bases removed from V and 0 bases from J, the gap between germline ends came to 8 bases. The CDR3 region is CASRGGVNTEAFF. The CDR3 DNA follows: TGTGCCAGCAGAGGAGGGGTGAACACTGAAGCTTTCTTT.

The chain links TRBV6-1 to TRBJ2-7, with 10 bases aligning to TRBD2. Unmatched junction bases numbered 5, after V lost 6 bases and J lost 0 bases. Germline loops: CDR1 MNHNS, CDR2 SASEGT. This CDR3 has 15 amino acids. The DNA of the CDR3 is TGTGCCAGCAGGGAGCCTAGCGGGAGCTCCTACGAGCAGTACTTC. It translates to CASREPSGSSYEQYF.

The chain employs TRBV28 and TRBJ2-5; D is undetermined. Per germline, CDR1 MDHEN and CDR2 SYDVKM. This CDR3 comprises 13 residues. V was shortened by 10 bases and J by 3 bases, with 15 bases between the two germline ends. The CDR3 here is CAIRLPVEETQYF. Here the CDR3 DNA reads TGTGCCATCCGCCTCCCGGTGGAAGAGACCCAGTACTTC.

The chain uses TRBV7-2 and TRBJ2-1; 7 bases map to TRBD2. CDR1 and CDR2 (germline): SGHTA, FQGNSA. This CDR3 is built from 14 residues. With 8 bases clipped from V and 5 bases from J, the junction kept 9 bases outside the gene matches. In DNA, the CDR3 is TGTGCCAGCGTAGTTGGGACTACGAACAATGAGCAGTTCTTC. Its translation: CASVVGTTNNEQFF. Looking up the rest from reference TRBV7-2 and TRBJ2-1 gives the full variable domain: GAGVSQSPSNKVTEKGKDVELRCDPISGHTALYWYRQSLGQGLEFLIYFQGNSAPDKSGLPSDRFSAERTGGSVSTLTIQRTQQEDSAVYLCASVVGTTNNEQFFGPGTRLTVL.

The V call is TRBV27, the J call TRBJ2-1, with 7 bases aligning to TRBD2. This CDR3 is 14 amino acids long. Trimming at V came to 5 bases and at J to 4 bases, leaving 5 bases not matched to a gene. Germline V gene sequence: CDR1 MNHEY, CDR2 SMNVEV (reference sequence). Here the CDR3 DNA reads TGTGCCAGCAGTCCGGGACTAACTTACAATGAGCAGTTCTTC. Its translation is CASSPGLTYNEQFF.

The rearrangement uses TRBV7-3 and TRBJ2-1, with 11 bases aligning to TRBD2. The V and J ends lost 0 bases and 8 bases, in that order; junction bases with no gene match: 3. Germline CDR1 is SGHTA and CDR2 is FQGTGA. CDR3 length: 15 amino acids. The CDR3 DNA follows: TGTGCCAGCAGCTTAACTAGCGGGAGGGGCCATGAGCAGTTCTTC. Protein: CASSLTSGRGHEQFF.

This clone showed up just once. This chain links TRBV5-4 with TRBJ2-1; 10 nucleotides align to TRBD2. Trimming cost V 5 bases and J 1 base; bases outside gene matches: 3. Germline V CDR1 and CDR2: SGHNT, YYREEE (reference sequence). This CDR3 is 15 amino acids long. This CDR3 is CASSGAGGSYNEQFF. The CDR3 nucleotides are TGTGCCAGCAGTGGAGCGGGAGGGTCCTACAATGAGCAGTTCTTC.

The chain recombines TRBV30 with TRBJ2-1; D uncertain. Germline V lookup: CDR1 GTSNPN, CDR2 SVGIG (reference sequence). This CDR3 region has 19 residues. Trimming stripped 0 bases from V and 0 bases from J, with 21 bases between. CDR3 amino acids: CAWSVQRQTRPHSYNEQFF. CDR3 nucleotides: TGTGCCTGGAGTGTACAGAGACAAACGCGACCACACTCCTACAATGAGCAGTTCTTC. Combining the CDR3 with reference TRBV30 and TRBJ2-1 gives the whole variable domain SQTIHQWPATLVQPVGSPLSLECTVEGTSNPNLYWYRQAAGRGLQLLFYSVGIGQISSEVPQNLSASRPQDRQFILSSKKLLLSDSGFYLCAWSVQRQTRPHSYNEQFFGPGTRLTVL.

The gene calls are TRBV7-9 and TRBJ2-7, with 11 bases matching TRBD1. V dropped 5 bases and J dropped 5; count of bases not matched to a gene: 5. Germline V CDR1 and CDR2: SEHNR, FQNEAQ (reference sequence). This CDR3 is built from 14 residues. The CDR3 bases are TGTGCCAGCAGCCGCGGACAGGGGGCCCACGAGCAGTACTTC. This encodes CASSRGQGAHEQYF.

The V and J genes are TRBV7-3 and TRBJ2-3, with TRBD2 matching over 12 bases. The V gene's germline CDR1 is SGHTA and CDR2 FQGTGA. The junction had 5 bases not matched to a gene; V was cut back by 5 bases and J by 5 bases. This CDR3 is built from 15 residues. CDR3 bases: TGTGCCAGCAGCCCGACTAGCGGGAGTGTAGATACGCAGTATTTT. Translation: CASSPTSGSVDTQYF.

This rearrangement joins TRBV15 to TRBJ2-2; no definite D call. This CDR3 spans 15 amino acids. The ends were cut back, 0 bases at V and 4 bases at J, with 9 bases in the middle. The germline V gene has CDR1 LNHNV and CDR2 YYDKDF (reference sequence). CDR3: CATSRDTQVTGELFF. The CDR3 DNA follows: TGTGCCACCAGCAGAGATACCCAGGTCACCGGGGAGCTGTTTTTT.

This CDR3 is CASGLYGAYEQYF. The CDR3 DNA follows: TGTGCTAGTGGTTTATACGGAGCCTACGAGCAGTACTTC. The rearrangement uses TRBV12-5 and TRBJ2-7; D is uncertain. The V end was cut by 3 bases, the J end by 2 bases, with 8 bases between. This CDR3 region has 13 residues. Germline V lookup: CDR1 LGHNT, CDR2 FRNRAP.

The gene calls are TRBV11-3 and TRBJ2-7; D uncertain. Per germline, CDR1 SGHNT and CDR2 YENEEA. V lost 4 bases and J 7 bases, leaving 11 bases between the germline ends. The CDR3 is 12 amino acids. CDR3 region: CASSSRSWEQYF. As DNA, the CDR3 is TGTGCCAGCAGCTCTAGGTCCTGGGAGCAGTACTTC.